This TCR beta chain came from a study of T-cell reconstitution after alpha-beta-depleted transplantation in children. Construction of the TCRbeta library involved unique molecular identifiers. In TCRdb, the PCR reads were re-called with MiXCR into one record per CDR3 protein. The table includes some 180,000 distinct CDR3 sequences, roughly 7% detected once. Looked up from germline, CDR1 is LGHNA and CDR2 is YSLEER. J gave up 0 bases and V 0 bases, and 4 bases lay outside the gene matches. The CDR3 totals 17 residues. This clonotype was counted ten times or more. What it binds is not known. Study observations and caveats: In patients about two months after transplant, alpha-beta T cells reportedly arose from several hundred expanded graft clones. T-cell numbers and diversity, one year after transplant, stemmed largely from T cells that were newly produced. For some patients, TCRbeta diversity was high at day 60 because of recipient T cells and thymic progenitors that survived.

The J gene is TRBJ2-1, the V gene TRBV4-3; the match to TRBD2 covers 8 bases. Sample: PBMCs, taken before TCRalphabeta/CD19-depleted stem cell transplant. This receptor was obtained from a boy between 2 and 15 years old with acute lymphoblastic leukemia, due to receive a stem cell transplant. The CDR3 DNA is TGCGCCAGCAGCCAAGATGAACTAGCGGCCTCCTACAATGAGCAGTTCTTC. Residues: CASSQDELAASYNEQFF.